Presented here are 3 T cell receptor beta chains from one specimen sequenced in a study of cytomegalovirus exposure and HLA in healthy donors. It was with 60 Vbeta and 13 Jbeta primers that the PCR ran. The data were produced by immunoSEQ multiplex PCR, yet TCRdb's version contains in-frame clones alone and is incomplete. Of 90,000 to 150,000 clones in the sample, roughly three fifths are singletons; the top ten hold less than 12%. Sequenced input: PBMCs. Source of these receptors: a man aged 40-49 years in good health and CMV-seropositive.

The sample holds a few counts of this clone. The chain recombines TRBV30 with TRBJ2-1, with 11 bases fitting TRBD2. Germline V CDR1 and CDR2: GTSNPN, SVGIG (reference sequence). The CDR3 is 14 residues long. V was clipped by 4 bases and J by 2 bases; unmatched bases: 1. The CDR3 loop is CAWKLAGAYNEQFF. The CDR3 coding sequence is TGTGCCTGGAAACTAGCGGGAGCCTACAATGAGCAGTTCTTC.

The chain combines TRBV6-1 with TRBJ2-7, with 15 bases lining up with TRBD2. V lost 3 bases, J lost 9 bases, and 15 bases stayed unmatched. The germline V gene has CDR1 MNHNS and CDR2 SASEGT. This CDR3 has 18 amino acids. In nucleotides, the CDR3 is TGTGCCAGCAGTGAGACTCCACGGACTAGCGGGGGGGCTGGGCGGCAGTACTTC. This translates into CASSETPRTSGGAGRQYF.

V gene TRBV6-1 combines with J gene TRBJ1-1, with a weak D call TRBD1 (6 bases). In germline, CDR1 is MNHNS, CDR2 SASEGT. Trimming left V 5 bases short and J 12 bases short, with 19 bases between. CDR3 length: 13 residues. The CDR3 region has the DNA TGTGCCAGCAGTACCGACAGGCGACGTGAGTCTTTCTTT. It translates to CASSTDRRRESFF.